This entry is about one T cell receptor (beta chain). The junction had 7 bases not matched to a gene; V was cut back by 7 bases and J by 4 bases. CDR1 and CDR2 (germline): MNHEY, SVGAGI. The CDR3 has 14 amino acids. These data come from a study of blood T cell repertoires in COVID-19. The assay was immunoSEQ multiplex PCR, and TCRdb's table has in-frame clones only and misses some. The table lists about 70,000 clones, approximately 78% of them singletons. The chain employs TRBV6-5 and TRBJ2-5; 9 bases line up with TRBD2. The origin of this receptor is a human donor in a cohort sampled during active COVID-19. Sequenced input: peripheral blood. In DNA, the CDR3 is TGTGCCAGCAACTCCGGGACTAGCCGAGAGACCCAGTACTTC. It codes for CASNSGTSRETQYF.